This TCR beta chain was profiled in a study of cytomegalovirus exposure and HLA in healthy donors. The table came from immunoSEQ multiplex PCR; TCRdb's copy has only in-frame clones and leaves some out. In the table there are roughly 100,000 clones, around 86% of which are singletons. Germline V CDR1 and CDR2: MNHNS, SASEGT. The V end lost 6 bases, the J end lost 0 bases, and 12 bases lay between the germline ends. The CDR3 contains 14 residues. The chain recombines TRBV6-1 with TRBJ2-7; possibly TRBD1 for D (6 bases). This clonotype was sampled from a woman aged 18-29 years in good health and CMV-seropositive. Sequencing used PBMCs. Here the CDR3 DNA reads TGTGCCAGCAGCCCCTTGACAGGCTCCTACGAGCAGTACTTC. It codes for CASSPLTGSYEQYF.